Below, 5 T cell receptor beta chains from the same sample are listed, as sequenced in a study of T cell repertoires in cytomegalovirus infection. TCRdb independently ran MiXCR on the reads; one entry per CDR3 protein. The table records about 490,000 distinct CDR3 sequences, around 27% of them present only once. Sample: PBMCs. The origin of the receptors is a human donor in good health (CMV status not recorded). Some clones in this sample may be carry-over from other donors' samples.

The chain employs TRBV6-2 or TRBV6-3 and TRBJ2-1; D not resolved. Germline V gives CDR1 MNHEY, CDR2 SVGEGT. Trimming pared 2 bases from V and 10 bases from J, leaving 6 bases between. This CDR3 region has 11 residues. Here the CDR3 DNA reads TGTGCCAGCAGTTACAGGGAAGAGCAGTTCTTC. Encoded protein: CASSYREEQFF.

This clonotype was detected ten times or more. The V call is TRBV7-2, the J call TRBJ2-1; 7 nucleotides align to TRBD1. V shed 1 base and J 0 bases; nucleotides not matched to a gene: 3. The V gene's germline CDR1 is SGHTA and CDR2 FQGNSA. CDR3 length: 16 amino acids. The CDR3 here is CASSLEGAPSYNEQFF. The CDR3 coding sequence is TGTGCCAGCAGCTTAGAGGGGGCCCCCTCCTACAATGAGCAGTTCTTC.

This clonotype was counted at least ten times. CDR3 amino acids: CASRSALHEQFF. In DNA form, the CDR3 reads TGTGCCAGCAGGTCAGCTCTCCATGAGCAGTTCTTC. The chain links TRBV7-2 to TRBJ2-1; D is unclear. The V gene lost 6 bases and the J gene lost 8 bases, with 11 bases spanning the gap. This CDR3 region has 12 residues. Per the germline V gene, CDR1 is SGHTA and CDR2 is FQGNSA.

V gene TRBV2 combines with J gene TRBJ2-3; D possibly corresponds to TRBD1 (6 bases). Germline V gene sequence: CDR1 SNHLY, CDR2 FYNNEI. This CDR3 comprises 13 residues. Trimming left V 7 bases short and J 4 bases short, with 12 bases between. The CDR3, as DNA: TGTGCCAGCAAGGAACAGGGTGCAGATACGCAGTATTTT. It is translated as CASKEQGADTQYF. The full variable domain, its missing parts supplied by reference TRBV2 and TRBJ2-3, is EPEVTQTPSHQVTQMGQEVILRCVPISNHLYFYWYRQILGQKVEFLVSFYNNEISEKSEIFDDQFSVERPDGSNFTLKIRSTKLEDSAMYFCASKEQGADTQYFGPGTRLTVL.

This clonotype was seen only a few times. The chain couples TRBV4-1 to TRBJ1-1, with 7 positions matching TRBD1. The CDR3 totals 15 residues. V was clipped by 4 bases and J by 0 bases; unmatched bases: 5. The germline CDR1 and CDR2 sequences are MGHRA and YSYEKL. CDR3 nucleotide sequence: TGCGCCAGCAGCCCTAAACAGGGGATGAACACTGAAGCTTTCTTT. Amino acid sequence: CASSPKQGMNTEAFF.